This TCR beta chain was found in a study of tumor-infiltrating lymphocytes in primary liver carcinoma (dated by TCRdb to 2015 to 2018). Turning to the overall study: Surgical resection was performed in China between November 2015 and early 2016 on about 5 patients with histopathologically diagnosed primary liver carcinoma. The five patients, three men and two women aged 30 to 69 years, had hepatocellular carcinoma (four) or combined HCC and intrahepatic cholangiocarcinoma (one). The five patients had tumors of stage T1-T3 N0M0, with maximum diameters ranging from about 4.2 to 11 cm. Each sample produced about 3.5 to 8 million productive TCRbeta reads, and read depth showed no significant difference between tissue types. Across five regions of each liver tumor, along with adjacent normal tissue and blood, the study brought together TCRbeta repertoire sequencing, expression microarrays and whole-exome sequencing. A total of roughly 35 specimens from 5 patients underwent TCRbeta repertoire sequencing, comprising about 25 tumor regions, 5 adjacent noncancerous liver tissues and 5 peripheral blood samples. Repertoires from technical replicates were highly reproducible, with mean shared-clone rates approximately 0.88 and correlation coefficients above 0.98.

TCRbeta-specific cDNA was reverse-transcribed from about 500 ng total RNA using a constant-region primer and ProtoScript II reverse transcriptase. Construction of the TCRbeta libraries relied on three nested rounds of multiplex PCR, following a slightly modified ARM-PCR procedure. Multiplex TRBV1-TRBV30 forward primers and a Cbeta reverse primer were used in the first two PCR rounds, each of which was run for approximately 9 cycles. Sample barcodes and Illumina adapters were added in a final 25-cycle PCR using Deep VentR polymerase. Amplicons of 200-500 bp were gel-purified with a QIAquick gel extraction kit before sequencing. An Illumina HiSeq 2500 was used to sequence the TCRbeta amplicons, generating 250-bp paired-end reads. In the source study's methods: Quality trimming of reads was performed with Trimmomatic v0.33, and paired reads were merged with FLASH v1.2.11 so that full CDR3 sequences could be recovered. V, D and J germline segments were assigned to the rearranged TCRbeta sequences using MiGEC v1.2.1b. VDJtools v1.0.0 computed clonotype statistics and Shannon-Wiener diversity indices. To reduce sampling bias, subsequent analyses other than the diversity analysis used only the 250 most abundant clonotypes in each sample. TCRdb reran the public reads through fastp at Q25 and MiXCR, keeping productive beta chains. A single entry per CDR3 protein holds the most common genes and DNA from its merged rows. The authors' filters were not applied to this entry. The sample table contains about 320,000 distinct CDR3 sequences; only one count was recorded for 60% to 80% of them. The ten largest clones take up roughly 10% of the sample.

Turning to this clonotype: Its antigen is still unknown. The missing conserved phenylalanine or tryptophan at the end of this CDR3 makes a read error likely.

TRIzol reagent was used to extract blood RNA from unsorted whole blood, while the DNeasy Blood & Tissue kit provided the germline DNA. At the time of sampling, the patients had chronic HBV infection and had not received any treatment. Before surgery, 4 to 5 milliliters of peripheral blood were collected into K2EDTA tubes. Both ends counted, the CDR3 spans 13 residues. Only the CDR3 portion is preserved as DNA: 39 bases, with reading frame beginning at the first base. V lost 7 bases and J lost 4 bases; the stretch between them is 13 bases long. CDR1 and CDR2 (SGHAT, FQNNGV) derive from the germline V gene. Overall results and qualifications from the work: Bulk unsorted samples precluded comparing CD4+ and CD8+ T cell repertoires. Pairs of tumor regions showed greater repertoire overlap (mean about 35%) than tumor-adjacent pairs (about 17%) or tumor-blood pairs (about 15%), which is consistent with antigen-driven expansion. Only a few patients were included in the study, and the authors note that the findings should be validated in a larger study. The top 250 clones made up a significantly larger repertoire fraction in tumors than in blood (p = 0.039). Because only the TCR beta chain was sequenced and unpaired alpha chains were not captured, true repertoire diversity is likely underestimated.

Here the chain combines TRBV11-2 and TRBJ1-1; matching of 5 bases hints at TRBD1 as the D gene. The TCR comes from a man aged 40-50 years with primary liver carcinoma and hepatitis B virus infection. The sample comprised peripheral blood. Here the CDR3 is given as CASTRGGVTEAFS. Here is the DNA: TGTGCCAGCACTCGGGGGGGTGTCACTGAAGCTTTCTCT.